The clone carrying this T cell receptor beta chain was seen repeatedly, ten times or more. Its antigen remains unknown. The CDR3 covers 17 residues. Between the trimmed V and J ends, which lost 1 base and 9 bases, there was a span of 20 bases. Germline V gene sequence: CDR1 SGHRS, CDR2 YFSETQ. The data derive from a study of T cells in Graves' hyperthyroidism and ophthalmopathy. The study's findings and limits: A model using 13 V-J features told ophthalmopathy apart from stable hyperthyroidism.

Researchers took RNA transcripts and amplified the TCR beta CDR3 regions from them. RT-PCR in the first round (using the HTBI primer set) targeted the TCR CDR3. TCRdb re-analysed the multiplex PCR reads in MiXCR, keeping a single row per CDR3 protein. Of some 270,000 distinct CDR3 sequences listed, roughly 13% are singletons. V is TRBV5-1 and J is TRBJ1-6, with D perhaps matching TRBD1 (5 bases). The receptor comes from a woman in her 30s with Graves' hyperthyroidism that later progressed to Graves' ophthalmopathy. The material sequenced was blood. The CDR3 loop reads CASSLRRRRGYASPLHF. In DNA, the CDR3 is TGCGCCAGCAGCTTGCGGAGGAGGAGGGGATATGCTTCACCCCTCCACTTT.